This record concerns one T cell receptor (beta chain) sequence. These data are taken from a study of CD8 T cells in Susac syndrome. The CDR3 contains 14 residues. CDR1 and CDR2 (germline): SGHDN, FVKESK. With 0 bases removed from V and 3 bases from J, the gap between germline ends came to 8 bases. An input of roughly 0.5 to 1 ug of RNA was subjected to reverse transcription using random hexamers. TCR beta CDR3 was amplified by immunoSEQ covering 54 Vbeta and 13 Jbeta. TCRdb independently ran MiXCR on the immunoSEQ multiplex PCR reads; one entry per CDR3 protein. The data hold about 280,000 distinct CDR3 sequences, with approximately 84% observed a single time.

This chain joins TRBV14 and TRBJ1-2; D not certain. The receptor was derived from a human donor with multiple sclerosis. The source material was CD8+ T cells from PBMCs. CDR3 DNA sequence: TGTGCCAGCAGCCAAGACGGCCCGGACTATGGCTACACCTTC. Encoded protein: CASSQDGPDYGYTF. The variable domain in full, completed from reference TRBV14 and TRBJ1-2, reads EAGVTQFPSHSVIEKGQTVTLRCDPISGHDNLYWYRRVMGKEIKFLLHFVKESKQDESGMPNNRFLAERTGGTYSTLKVQPAELEDSGVYFCASSQDGPDYGYTFGSGTRLTVV.